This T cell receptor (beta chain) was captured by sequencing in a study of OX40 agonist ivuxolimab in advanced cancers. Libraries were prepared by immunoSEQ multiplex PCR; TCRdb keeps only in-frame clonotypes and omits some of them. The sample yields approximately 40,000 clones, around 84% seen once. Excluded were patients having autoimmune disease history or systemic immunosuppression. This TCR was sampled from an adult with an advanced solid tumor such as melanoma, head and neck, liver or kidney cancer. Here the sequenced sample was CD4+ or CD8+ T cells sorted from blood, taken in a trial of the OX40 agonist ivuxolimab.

The CDR3 DNA follows: TGTGCCAGTTCAGAAACGGGACAATCGAACACTGAAGCTTTCTTT. It encodes CASSETGQSNTEAFF. This rearrangement joins TRBV19 to TRBJ1-1; TRBD1 is a possible D gene (6 bases). The germline V gene has CDR1 LNHDA and CDR2 SQIVND (reference sequence). The length of the CDR3 is 15 residues. Trimming took off 8 bases at V and 1 base at J, with 17 bases between the two ends.